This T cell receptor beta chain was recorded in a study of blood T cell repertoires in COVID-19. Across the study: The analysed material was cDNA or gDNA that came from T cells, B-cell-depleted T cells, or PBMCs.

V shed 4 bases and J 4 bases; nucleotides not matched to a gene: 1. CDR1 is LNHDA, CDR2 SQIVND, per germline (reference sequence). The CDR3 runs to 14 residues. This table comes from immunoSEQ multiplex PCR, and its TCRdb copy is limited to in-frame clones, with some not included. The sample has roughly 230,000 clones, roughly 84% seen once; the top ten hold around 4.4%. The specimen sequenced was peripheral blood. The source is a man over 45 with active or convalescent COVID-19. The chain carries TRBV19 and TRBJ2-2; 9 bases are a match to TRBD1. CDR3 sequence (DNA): TGTGCCAGTAGTAAGGGACAGGGCACCGGGGAGCTGTTTTTT. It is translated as CASSKGQGTGELFF.